This T cell receptor (beta chain) was sequenced for a study of T-cell reconstitution after alpha-beta-depleted transplantation in children. General observations from the study: Newly produced T cells mostly provided counts and TCRbeta diversity after one year, as hyperexpanded clones declined. Expanded clones from the graft, numbering several hundred, reportedly supplied alpha-beta T cells about two months after transplant. Where some patients showed high TCRbeta diversity at day 60, it came from recipient T cells and thymic progenitors that had survived.

There are a few counts of this clonotype. No antigen is known for it. A TCRbeta library incorporating unique molecular identifiers was prepared. TCRdb reanalysed the PCR reads using MiXCR and keeps one entry per CDR3 protein. Of about 510,000 distinct CDR3 sequences in the sample, 10% to 12% were seen once. The clonotype was recovered from a female patient aged 2-9 years who had a stem cell transplant for aplastic anemia, so the T cells may come from the graft donor. Source: PBMCs, mostly from graft donor cells, taken 180 days after TCRalphabeta/CD19-depleted stem cell transplant.

CDR3 DNA: TGCAGTGCTTTCCAGATCCGGGACAACAATCAGCCCCAGCATTTT. Amino acids: CSAFQIRDNNQPQHF. The chain employs TRBV20-1 and TRBJ1-5, with D possibly being TRBD1 (6 bases). The CDR3 runs 15 residues. The ends were cut back, 5 bases at V and 3 bases at J, with 17 bases in the middle. Germline CDR1 is DFQATT and CDR2 is SNEGSKA (reference sequence).